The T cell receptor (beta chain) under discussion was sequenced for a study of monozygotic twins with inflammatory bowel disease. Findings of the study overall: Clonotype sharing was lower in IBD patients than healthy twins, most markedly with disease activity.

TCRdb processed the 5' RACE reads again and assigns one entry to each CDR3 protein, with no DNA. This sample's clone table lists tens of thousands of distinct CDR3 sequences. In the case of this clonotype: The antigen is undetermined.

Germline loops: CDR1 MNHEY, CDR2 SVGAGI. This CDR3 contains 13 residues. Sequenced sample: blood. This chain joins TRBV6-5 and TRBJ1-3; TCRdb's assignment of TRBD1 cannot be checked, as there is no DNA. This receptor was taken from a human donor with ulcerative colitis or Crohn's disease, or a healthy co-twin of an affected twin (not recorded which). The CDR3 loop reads CASSLGQGYTIYF.